A selection of T cell receptor beta chains follows, all from one sample in a study of OX40 agonist ivuxolimab in advanced cancers. Data came from immunoSEQ multiplex PCR; TCRdb stores just in-frame clones and leaves some out. The sample holds about 72,000 clones; approximately 90% are singletons and the top ten take roughly 1.3%. The sample consisted of CD4+ or CD8+ T cells sorted from blood, taken in a trial of the OX40 agonist ivuxolimab. The source of these receptors is an adult with an advanced solid tumor such as melanoma, head and neck, liver or kidney cancer. CDR3s include the opening cysteine and the closing phenylalanine or tryptophan. The D gene is left open where the match is weak.

>TRBJ1-2|-|TRBV6-1
CASSGTGGGVFYGYTF
>TRBJ2-3|-|TRBV2
CASSEVRTDTQYF
>TRBJ1-5|-|TRBV27
CASSLSSQTNQPQHF
>TRBJ1-5|-|TRBV6-1
CASSEAGGNQPQHF
>TRBJ2-1|-|TRBV5-1
CASSLGGYEQFF
>TRBJ1-4|TRBD1|TRBV10-3
CAISRTGPNEKLFF
>TRBJ1-2|TRBD1|TRBV5-6
CASSSLQGPSYGYTF
>TRBJ2-5|-|TRBV18
CASSPAQETQYF
>TRBJ1-1|-|TRBV7-9
CASSLANGNRANTEAFF
>TRBJ1-2|-|TRBV30
CAWDRNYGYTF
>TRBJ1-1|-|TRBV5-4
CASSTPPRNTEAFF
>TRBJ1-3|-|TRBV6-6
CASSYQGPTSGNTIYF
>TRBJ1-1|TRBD1|TRBV7-9
CASSLLGQGNTEAFF
>TRBJ1-4|-|TRBV6-5
CASSWTVLNEKLFF
>TRBJ2-5|-|TRBV9
CASSLGGTALQETQYF
>TRBJ1-6|TRBD1|TRBV9
CASSPDRVNSPLHF
>TRBJ2-1|-|TRBV10-2
CASSVAGSYNEQFF
>TRBJ1-5|-|TRBV6-5
CASSYYRNSNQPQHF
>TRBJ2-3|TRBD2|TRBV9
CASSDGTSGTDTQYF
>TRBJ1-5|TRBD1|TRBV2
CASQGAAQPQHF
>TRBJ1-6|-|TRBV2
CASSGQNNSPLHF
>TRBJ1-1|-|TRBV29-1
CSVGQGFTEAFF
>TRBJ2-7|TRBD2|TRBV9
CASSRQGGLAEQYF
>TRBJ2-1|TRBD2|TRBV6-5
CATVSGAGGLGEQFF
>TRBJ2-3|TRBD2|TRBV2
CASKRAGVPDTQYF
>TRBJ1-6|-|TRBV30
CAWSLDRSNSYNSPLHF
>TRBJ1-4|TRBD1|TRBV5-6
CASSLARGQYEKLFF
>TRBJ2-2|TRBD2|TRBV2
CASSGAGDYTGELFF
>TRBJ2-2|-|TRBV10-1
CASSESDGELFF
>TRBJ2-5|-|TRBV11-2
CASSLRSRQEETQYF
>TRBJ2-1|-|TRBV11-3
CASSLDGKGGYNEQFF
>TRBJ2-7|TRBD2|TRBV11-2
CASSLVWAGEGEQYF
>TRBJ2-1|TRBD2|TRBV11-3
CASSLSGRALDEQFF
>TRBJ2-2|-|TRBV5-6
CASSLLRSGELFF
>TRBJ1-2|TRBD1|TRBV6-6
CASSYSAGGSYGYTF
>TRBJ1-2|TRBD1|TRBV5-1
CASSPGTGEYGYTF
>TRBJ2-7|TRBD2|TRBV12-5
CASGLHPRGGYEQYF